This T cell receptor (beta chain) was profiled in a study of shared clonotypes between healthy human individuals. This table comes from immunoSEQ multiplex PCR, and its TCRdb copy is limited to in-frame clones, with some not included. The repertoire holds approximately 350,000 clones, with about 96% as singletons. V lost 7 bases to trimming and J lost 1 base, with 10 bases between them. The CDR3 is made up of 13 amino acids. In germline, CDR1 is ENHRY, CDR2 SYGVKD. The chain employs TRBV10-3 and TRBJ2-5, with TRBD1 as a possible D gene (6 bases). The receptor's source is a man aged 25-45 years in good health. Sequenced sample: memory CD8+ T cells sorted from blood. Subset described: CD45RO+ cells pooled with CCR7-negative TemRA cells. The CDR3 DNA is TGTGCCATCACTACAGGGCTCCAAGAGACCCAGTACTTC. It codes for CAITTGLQETQYF.